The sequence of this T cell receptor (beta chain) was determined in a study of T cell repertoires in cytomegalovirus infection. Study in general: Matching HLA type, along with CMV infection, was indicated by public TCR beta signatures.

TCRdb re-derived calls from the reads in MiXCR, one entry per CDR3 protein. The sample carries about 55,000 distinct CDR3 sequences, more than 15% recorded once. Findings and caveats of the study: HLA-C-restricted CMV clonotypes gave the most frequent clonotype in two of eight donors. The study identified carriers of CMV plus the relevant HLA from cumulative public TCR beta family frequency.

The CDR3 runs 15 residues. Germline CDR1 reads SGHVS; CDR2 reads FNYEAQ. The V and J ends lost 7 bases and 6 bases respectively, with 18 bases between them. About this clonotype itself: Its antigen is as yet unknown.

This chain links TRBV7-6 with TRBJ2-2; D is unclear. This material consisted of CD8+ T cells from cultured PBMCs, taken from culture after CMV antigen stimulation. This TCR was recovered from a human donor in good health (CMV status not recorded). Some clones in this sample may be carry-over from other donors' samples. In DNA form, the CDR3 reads TGTGCCAGCACCGACACAATCCAACCCCCCGGGGAGCTGTTTTTT. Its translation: CASTDTIQPPGELFF.